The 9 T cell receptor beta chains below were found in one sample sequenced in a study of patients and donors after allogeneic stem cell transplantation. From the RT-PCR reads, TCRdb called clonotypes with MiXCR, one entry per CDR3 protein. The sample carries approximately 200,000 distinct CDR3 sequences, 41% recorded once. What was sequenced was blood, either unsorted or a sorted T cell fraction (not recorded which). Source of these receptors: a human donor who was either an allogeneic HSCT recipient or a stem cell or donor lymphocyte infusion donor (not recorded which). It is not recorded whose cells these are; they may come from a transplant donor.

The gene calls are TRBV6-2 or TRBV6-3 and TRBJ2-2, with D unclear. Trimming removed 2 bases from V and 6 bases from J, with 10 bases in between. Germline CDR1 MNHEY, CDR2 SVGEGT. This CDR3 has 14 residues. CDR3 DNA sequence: TGTGCCAGCAGTTACATGGAAGAGTCCGGGGAGCTGTTTTTT. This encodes CASSYMEESGELFF.

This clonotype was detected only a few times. The CDR3 here is CASSLIPGNTEAFF. In DNA, the CDR3 is TGTGCCAGCAGTTTAATTCCAGGGAACACTGAAGCTTTCTTT. The chain has TRBV12-3 or TRBV12-4 and TRBJ1-1; unclear D gene. The V end was cut by 2 bases, the J end by 1 base, with 8 bases between. There are 14 residues in the CDR3.

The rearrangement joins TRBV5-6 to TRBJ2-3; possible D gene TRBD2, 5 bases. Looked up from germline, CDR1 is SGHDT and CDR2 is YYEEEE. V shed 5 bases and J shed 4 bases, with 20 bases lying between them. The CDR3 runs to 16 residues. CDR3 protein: CASSYPSGISSDTQYF. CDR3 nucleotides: TGTGCCAGCAGTTACCCATCCGGGATCAGCTCAGATACGCAGTATTTT.

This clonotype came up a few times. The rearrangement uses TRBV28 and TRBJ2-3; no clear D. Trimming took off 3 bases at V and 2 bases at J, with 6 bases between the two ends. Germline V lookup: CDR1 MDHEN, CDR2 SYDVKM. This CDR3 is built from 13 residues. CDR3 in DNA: TGTGCCAGCAGTTTTAGGCTCACAGATACGCAGTATTTT. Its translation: CASSFRLTDTQYF. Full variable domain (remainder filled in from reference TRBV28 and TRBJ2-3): DVKVTQSSRYLVKRTGEKVFLECVQDMDHENMFWYRQDPGLGLRLIYFSYDVKMKEKGDIPEGYSVSREKKERFSLILESASTNQTSMYLCASSFRLTDTQYFGPGTRLTVL.

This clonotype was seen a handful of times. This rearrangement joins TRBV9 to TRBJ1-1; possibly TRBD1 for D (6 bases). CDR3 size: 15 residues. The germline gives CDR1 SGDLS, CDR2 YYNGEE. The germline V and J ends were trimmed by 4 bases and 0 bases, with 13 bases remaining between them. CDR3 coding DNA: TGTGCCAGCAGCCCCAGGGGAATTGTGAACACTGAAGCTTTCTTT. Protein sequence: CASSPRGIVNTEAFF.

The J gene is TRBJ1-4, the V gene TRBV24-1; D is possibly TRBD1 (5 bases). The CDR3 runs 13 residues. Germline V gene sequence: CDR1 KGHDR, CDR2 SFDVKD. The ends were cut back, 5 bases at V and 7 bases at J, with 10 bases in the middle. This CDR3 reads CATSGGASEKLFF. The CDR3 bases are TGTGCCACCAGTGGAGGGGCGAGTGAAAAACTGTTTTTT.

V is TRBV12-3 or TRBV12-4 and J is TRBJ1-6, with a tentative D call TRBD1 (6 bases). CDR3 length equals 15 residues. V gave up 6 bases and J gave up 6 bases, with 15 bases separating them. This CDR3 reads CASRTTGEGNSPLHF. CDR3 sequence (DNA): TGTGCCAGCAGGACGACAGGAGAGGGTAATTCACCCCTCCACTTT.

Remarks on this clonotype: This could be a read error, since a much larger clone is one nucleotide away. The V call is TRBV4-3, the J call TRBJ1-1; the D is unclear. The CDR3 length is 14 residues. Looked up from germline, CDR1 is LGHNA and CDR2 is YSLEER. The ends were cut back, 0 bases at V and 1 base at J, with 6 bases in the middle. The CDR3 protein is CASSQDRQNTEAFF. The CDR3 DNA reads TGCGCCAGCAGCCAAGATAGGCAGAACACTGAAGCTTTCTTT.

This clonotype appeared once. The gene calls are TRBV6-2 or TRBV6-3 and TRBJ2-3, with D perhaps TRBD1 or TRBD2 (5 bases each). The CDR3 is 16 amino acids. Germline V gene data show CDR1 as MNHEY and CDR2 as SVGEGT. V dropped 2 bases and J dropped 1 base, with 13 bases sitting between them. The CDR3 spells CASSYPRDLRTDTQYF. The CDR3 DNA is TGTGCCAGCAGTTACCCCCGGGACCTTCGCACAGATACGCAGTATTTT.